This TCR beta chain emerged from a study of T-cell memory formation after mild COVID-19. Findings and limits, study-wide: Clones which contracted sat mainly in CM and EM if CD4+, and in EMRA if CD8+. Confirmation was lacking for SARS-CoV-2 specificity of second-wave clones that peaked on day 37.

Germline CDR1 MGHRA, CDR2 YSYEKL. The trim removed 5 bases at V and 2 bases at J, leaving 7 bases unmatched. This CDR3 has 15 amino acids. With respect to this clonotype: What it binds is unknown.

Constant-segment primers and 5'RACE yielded cDNA libraries for TCR alpha and TCR beta, each carrying sample barcodes and UMIs. TCRdb processed the 5' RACE reads anew with MiXCR; each CDR3 protein has one entry. The top ten hold about a fifth of the sample, which has some 350,000 distinct CDR3 sequences, approximately 12% seen once. The rearrangement joins TRBV4-1 to TRBJ1-1; 8 positions match TRBD1. The sequencing input was PBMCs or a T cell subset sorted from them (not recorded which). This sequence originates from a man aged 18 to 30 who had mild COVID-19 (a few samples of this study predate the infection). Cell type and time point are not known. The CDR3 sequence is CASSSRTGQNTEAFF. The DNA for the CDR3 is TGCGCCAGCAGCTCCCGGACAGGGCAAAACACTGAAGCTTTCTTT.